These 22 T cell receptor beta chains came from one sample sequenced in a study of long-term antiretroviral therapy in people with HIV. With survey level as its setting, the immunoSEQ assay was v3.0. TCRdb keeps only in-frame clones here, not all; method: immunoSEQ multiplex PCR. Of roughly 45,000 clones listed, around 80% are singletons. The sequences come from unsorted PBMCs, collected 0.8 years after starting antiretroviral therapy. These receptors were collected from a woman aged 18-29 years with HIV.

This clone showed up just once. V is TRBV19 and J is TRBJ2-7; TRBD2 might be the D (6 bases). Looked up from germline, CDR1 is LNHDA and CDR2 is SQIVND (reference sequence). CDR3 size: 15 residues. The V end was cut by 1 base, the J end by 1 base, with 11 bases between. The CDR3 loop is CASSIVASASYEQYF. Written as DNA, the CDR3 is TGTGCCAGTAGTATAGTAGCTAGCGCTTCCTACGAGCAGTACTTC.

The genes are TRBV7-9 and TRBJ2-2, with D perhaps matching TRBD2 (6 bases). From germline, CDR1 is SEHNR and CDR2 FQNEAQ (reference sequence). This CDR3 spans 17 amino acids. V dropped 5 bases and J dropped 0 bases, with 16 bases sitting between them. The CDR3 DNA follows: TGTGCCAGCAGCCCTGGGACGGGGGTCTCGAACACCGGGGAGCTGTTTTTT. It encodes CASSPGTGVSNTGELFF.

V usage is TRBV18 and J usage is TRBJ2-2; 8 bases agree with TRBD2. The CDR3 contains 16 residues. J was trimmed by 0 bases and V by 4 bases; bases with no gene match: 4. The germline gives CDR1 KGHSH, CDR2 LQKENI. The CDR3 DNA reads TGTGCCAGCTCACTCAGACTAGCGTCGAACACCGGGGAGCTGTTTTTT. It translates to CASSLRLASNTGELFF.

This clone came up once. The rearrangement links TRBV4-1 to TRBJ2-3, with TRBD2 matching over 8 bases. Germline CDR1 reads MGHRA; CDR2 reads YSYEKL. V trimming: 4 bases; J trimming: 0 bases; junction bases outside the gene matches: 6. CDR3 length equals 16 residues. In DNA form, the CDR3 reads TGCGCCAGCAGCCCTTTCTCGGGAGGGAGCACAGATACGCAGTATTTT. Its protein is CASSPFSGGSTDTQYF.

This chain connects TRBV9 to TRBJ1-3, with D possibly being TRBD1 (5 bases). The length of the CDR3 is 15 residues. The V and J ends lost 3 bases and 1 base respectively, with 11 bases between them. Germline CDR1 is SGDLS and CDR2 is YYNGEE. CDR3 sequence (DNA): TGTGCCAGCAGCGCACAGGAATTATCTGGAAACACCATATATTTT. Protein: CASSAQELSGNTIYF. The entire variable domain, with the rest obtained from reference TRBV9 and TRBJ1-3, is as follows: DSGVTQTPKHLITATGQRVTLRCSPRSGDLSVYWYQQSLDQGLQFLIQYYNGEERAKGNILERFSAQQFPDLHSELNLSSLELGDSALYFCASSAQELSGNTIYFGEGSWLTVV.

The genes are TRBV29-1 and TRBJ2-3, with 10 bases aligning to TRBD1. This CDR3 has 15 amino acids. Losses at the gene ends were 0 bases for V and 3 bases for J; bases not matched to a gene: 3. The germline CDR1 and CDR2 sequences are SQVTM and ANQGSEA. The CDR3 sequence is CSVEETGGRTDTQYF. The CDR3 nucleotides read TGCAGCGTTGAAGAGACAGGGGGCCGTACAGATACGCAGTATTTT.

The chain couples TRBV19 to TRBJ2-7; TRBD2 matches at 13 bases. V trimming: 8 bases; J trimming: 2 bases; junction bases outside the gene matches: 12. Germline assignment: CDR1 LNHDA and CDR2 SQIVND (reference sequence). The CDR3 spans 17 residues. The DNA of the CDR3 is TGTGCCAGTTCAAGGGGTGGACTAGCGGGAGATACCTACGAGCAGTACTTC. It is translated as CASSRGGLAGDTYEQYF.

The CDR3 reads CASSLAANTEAFF. In DNA form, the CDR3 reads TGTGCCAGCAGCTTAGCAGCGAACACTGAAGCTTTCTTT. V is TRBV7-9 and J is TRBJ1-1; no clear D. The V and J ends lost 0 bases and 1 base respectively, with 3 bases between them. Germline V gene sequence: CDR1 SEHNR, CDR2 FQNEAQ (reference sequence). CDR3 length: 13 amino acids.

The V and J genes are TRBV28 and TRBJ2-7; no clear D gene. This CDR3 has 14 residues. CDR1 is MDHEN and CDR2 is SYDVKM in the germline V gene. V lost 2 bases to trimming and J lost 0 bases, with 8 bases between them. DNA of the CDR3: TGTGCCAGCAGTTTAGAGGTTTTCTCCTACGAGCAGTACTTC. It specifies CASSLEVFSYEQYF.

The DNA of the CDR3 is TGTGCCAGCAGCCCAGGGGGTGTAGCTAACTATGGCTACACCTTC. The encoded protein is CASSPGGVANYGYTF. The chain joins TRBV7-8 to TRBJ1-2; 7 nucleotides match TRBD1. Trimming took 5 bases from V and 0 from J; bases not matched to a gene: 6. Germline lookup yields CDR1 SGHVS and CDR2 FQNEAQ. The CDR3 is 15 amino acids. The full variable domain, completed using reference TRBV7-8 and TRBJ1-2, is GAGVSQSPRYKVAKRGQDVALRCDPISGHVSLFWYQQALGQGPEFLTYFQNEAQLDKSGLPSDRFFAERPEGSVSTLKIQRTQQEDSAVYLCASSPGGVANYGYTFGSGTRLTVV.

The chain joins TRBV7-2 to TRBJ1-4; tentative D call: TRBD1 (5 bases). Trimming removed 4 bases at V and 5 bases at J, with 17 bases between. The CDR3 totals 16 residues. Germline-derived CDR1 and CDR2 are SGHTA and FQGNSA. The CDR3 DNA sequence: TGTGCCAGCAGCTCGGGGGGAGGGGTCCTAAATGAAAAACTGTTTTTT. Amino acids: CASSSGGGVLNEKLFF.

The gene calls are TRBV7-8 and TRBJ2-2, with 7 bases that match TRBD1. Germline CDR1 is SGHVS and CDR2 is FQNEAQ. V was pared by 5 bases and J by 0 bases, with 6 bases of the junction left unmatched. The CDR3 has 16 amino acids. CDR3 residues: CASSRSGTANTGELFF. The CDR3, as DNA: TGTGCCAGCAGCAGATCTGGGACAGCGAACACCGGGGAGCTGTTTTTT.

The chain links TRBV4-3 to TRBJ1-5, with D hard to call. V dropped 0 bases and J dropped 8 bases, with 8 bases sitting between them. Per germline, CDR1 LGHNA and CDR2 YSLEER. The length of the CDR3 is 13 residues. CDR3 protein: CASSQDRREPQHF. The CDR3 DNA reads TGCGCCAGCAGCCAAGATCGGCGGGAGCCCCAGCATTTT.

CDR3 region: CASNPDSSTDTQYF. The CDR3 DNA reads as TGTGCCAGCAACCCGGACAGTAGCACAGATACGCAGTATTTT. The rearrangement joins TRBV28 to TRBJ2-3; possible D gene TRBD1, 6 bases. V lost 7 bases, J lost 0 bases, and 11 bases lay in between. The CDR3 is 14 residues long. Germline V gives CDR1 MDHEN, CDR2 SYDVKM.

The CDR3: CASSQAGGANGYTF. The DNA for the CDR3 is TGCGCCAGCAGCCAAGCAGGGGGCGCGAATGGCTACACCTTC. This chain joins TRBV4-3 and TRBJ1-2; 8 bases fit TRBD1. Trimming removed 1 base from V and 6 bases from J; junction bases left unmatched: 4. Germline V gene data show CDR1 as LGHNA and CDR2 as YSLEER. The CDR3 contains 14 residues.

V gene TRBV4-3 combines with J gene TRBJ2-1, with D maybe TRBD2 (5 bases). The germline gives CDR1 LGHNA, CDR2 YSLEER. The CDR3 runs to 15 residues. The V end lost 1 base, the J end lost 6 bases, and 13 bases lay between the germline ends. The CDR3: CASSQGLNPGNEQFF. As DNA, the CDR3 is TGCGCCAGCAGCCAAGGACTAAACCCCGGCAATGAGCAGTTCTTC.

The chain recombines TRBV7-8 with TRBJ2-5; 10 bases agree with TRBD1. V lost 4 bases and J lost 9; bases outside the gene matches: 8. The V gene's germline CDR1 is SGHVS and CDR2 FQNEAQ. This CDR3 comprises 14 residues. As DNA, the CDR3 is TGTGCCAGCAGCTACCGGGACAGGGGCACTTCCCAGTACTTC. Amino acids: CASSYRDRGTSQYF.

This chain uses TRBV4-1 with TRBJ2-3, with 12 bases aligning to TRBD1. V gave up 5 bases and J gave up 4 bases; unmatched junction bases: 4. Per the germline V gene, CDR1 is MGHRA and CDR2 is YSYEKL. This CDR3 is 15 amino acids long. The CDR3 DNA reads TGCGCCAGCAGCTCCCGGGACAGGGGGCCAGATACGCAGTATTTT. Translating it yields CASSSRDRGPDTQYF.

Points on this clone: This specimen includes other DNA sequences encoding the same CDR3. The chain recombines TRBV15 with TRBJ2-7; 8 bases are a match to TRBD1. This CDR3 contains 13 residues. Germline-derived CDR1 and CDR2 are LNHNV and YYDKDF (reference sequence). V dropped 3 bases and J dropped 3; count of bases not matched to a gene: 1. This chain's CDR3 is CATSRDRVYEQYF. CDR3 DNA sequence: TGTGCCACCAGCAGGGACAGGGTCTACGAGCAGTACTTC. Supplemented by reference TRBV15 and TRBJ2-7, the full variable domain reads DAMVIQNPRYQVTQFGKPVTLSCSQTLNHNVMYWYQQKSSQAPKLLFHYYDKDFNNEADTPDNFQSRRPNTSFCFLDIRSPGLGDTAMYLCATSRDRVYEQYFGPGTRLTVT.

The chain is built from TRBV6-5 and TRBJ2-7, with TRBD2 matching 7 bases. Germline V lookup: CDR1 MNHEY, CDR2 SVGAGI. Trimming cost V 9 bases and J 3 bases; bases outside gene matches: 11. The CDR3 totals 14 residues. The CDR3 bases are TGTGCCAGTAAACTAGCGACAAGGTACTACGAGCAGTACTTC. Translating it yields CASKLATRYYEQYF.

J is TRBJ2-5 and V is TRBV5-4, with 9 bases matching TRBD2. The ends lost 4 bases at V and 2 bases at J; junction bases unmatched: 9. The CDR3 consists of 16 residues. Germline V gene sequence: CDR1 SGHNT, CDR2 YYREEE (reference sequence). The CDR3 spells CASSNLAGVGQETQYF. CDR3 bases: TGTGCCAGCAGCAATTTAGCGGGAGTAGGGCAAGAGACCCAGTACTTC.

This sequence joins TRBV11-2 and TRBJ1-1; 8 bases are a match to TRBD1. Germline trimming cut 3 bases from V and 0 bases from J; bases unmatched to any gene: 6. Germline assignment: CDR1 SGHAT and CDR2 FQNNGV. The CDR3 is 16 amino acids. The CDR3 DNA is TGTGCCAGCAGCTTGCAGGGGGCATGGGTGAACACTGAAGCTTTCTTT. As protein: CASSLQGAWVNTEAFF.